The present TCR beta chain was sequenced within a study of graft-versus-host responses after intestinal transplantation. Study background: Multivisceral, liver-intestinal, or isolated intestinal transplants were given to recipients. Tacrolimus plus steroids were given to all recipients for roughly 3 years, preceded by anti-thymocyte globulin induction.

About this clone: Its antigen is unidentified.

This CDR3 region has 13 residues. CDR1 and CDR2 from the germline V gene are MDHEN and SYDVKM. Libraries were prepared by immunoSEQ multiplex PCR; TCRdb keeps only in-frame clonotypes and omits some of them. The table shows under 80,000 clones, with roughly 90% occurring only once. The study's findings and limits: Allografts of patients with graft-donor T cell macrochimerism showed high graft-versus-host to host-versus-graft clone ratios.

This TCR was recovered from a human patient who received an intestinal transplant, so some T cells may come from the graft donor. Sequencing was performed on PBMCs, taken 98 days after intestinal transplantation. V gene TRBV28 combines with J gene TRBJ2-5, with TRBD2 identical over 8 bases. TRBJ2-7 explains the end of the DNA better; the J call may be wrong. The CDR3 DNA is TGTGCCAGCAGTCCGGCTCGGGGGGGCGAGCAGTACTTC. Residues: CASSPARGGEQYF.